This T cell receptor (beta chain) is from a study of molecular identifiers for immune sequencing clone quantification. Study-level background: Four of five splits of RNA from roughly 20,000 or 100,000 naive CD8 cells were sequenced in replicates.

This CDR3 has 16 amino acids. The germline gives CDR1 LGHDT, CDR2 YNNKEL (reference sequence). Between the trimmed V and J ends, which lost 5 bases and 0 bases, there was a span of 13 bases. Regarding the study as a whole: Clonotypes surpassing 20 RNA copies contained over 98% of effector molecules, versus under 1% in naive cells. Barcode collisions between identical TCR molecules could shrink estimates of highly expanded clone sizes.

Methods described previously, with TCR primers listed, were used for bulk TCR libraries. TCRdb re-called the PCR reads with MiXCR, one entry per CDR3 protein. The sample records about half a million distinct CDR3 sequences, around 23% being singletons. In regard to this clonotype: Its matching antigen is unknown.

This clonotype was sampled from a human donor in good health. Some libraries in this study had Jurkat cell RNA spiked in. This rearrangement joins TRBV3-1 to TRBJ2-2; D might be TRBD1 or TRBD2, each matching 5 bases. Sequences were obtained from naive CD8+ T cells from blood, with Jurkat cell RNA spiked in. Subset specified: FACS-sorted CD8+CD4-CCR7+CD45RA+ naive T cells. CDR3: CASSGVGVPNTGELFF. CDR3 DNA sequence: TGTGCCAGCAGCGGGGTGGGGGTCCCGAACACCGGGGAGCTGTTTTTT.